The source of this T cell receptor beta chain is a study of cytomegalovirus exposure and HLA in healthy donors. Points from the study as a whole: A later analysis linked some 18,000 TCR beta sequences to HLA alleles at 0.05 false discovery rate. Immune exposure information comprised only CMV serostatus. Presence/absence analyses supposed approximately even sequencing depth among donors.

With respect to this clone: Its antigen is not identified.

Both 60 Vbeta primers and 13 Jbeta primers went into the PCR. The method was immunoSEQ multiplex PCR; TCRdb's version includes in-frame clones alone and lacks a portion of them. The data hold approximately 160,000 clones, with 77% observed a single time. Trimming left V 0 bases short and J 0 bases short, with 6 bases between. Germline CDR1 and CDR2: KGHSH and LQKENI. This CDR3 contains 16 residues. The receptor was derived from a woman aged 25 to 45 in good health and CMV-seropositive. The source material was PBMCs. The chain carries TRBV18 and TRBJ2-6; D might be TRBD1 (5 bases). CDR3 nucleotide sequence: TGTGCCAGCTCACCACCAGGGGTCTCTGGGGCCAACGTCCTGACTTTC. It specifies CASSPPGVSGANVLTF.